These T cell receptor beta chains were read from a single sample in a study of human T cells and chemical hapten exposure. TCRdb recomputed calls from the RACE reads with MiXCR, one row per CDR3 protein. Here the sample spans about 190,000 distinct CDR3 sequences, under 30% being singletons. The sequencing here drew on whole blood, taken in connection with sensitization to the hapten diphenylcyclopropenone (DPC). These receptor sequences come from a woman aged 40 to 49 with alopecia areata. Some clones in this sample may be carry-over from other donors' samples. Each CDR3 is given with its conserved first and last residue. D genes are given only for firm matches. Where a row states a size, it is once, few, many or the class of an expanded clone; other rows omit it.

size	V	J	D	DNA	CDR3
few	TRBV5-4	TRBJ2-3	.	TGTGCCAGCAGCTGGGGGCAGGGCACAGATACGCAGTATTTT	CASSWGQGTDTQYF
.	TRBV3-1	TRBJ2-3	.	TGTGCCAGCAGCCAAGTGCGGAATACGCAGTATTTT	CASSQVRNTQYF
.	TRBV29-1	TRBJ2-7	.	TGCAGCGTTCTATCCAGCTCCCACGAGCAGTACTTC	CSVLSSSHEQYF
.	TRBV29-1	TRBJ2-7	TRBD1	TGCAGCGTTGAAGGGGACAGGGATCATTCCTACGAGCAGTACTTC	CSVEGDRDHSYEQYF
.	TRBV20-1	TRBJ2-3	.	TGCAGTGCTAGTAGTATCGATACGCAGTATTTT	CSASSIDTQYF
.	TRBV4-2	TRBJ2-6	.	TGTGCCAGCAGCCCCACTCCGGGGCCAAGCGTCCTGACTTTC	CASSPTPGPSVLTF
.	TRBV28	TRBJ1-4	.	TGTGCCAGCAGTTTAACGGGAGTATTTAATGAAAAACTGTTTTTT	CASSLTGVFNEKLFF
once	TRBV19	TRBJ2-2	.	TGTGCCAGTAGACGGGACCAGAACACCGGGGAGCTGTTTTTT	CASRRDQNTGELFF
.	TRBV4-1	TRBJ2-7	.	TGCGCCAGCAGCCAATATACCGGTTCCTACGAGCAGTACTTC	CASSQYTGSYEQYF
few	TRBV7-3	TRBJ1-1	.	TGTGCCAGCAGCTTCCACTTAACGGACATGAACACTGAAGCTTTCTTT	CASSFHLTDMNTEAFF
.	TRBV28	TRBJ2-1	TRBD2	TGTGCCAGCAGTTCCTTACTAGCGGACGACAATGAGCAGTTCTTC	CASSSLLADDNEQFF
.	TRBV7-2	TRBJ2-3	TRBD2	TGTGCCAGCAGCTTTGGACTAGCGAGTACAGATACGCAGTATTTT	CASSFGLASTDTQYF
few	TRBV28	TRBJ2-7	.	TGTGCCAGCAGTTTTAGTGGAGCCCCCAGTCTCGTGCAGTACTTC	CASSFSGAPSLVQYF
.	TRBV6-5	TRBJ1-2	TRBD1	TGTGCCAGCAGTAAGGGACAGGGTAACTATGGCTACACCTTC	CASSKGQGNYGYTF
.	TRBV10-3	TRBJ1-6	.	TGTGCCATCAGGGGGCAAGGGGGTCTCCAGGAAAATTCACCCCTCCACTTT	CAIRGQGGLQENSPLHF
.	TRBV12-3/TRBV12-4	TRBJ2-1	TRBD2	TGTGCCAGCAGCCTGACTAGCGGGAGCGTAGGGCAGTTCTTC	CASSLTSGSVGQFF
few	TRBV20-1	TRBJ2-2	.	TGCAGTGCTCGCCGCCAGCTCACCGGGGAGCTGTTTTTT	CSARRQLTGELFF
.	TRBV5-1	TRBJ2-5	TRBD1	TGCGCCAGCAGCTTGGGAATCCCAGGACAGGGCTACCAAGAGACCCAGTACTTC	CASSLGIPGQGYQETQYF
few	TRBV12-3/TRBV12-4	TRBJ2-1	.	TGTGCCAGCAGTTTAGTGACGGGAGCGTACAATGAGCAGTTCTTC	CASSLVTGAYNEQFF
.	TRBV6-5	TRBJ2-1	TRBD2	TGTGCCAGCAGTTCCACTAGCGGCAGTCCTATGAGTGAGCAGTTCTTC	CASSSTSGSPMSEQFF
.	TRBV12-3/TRBV12-4	TRBJ2-7	.	TGTGCCAGCAGCCCGATGAGCTCCTACGAGCAGTACTTC	CASSPMSSYEQYF
.	TRBV7-9	TRBJ1-1	.	TGTGCCAGCAGCTTACTGGCCGGCGATGAAGCTTTCTTT	CASSLLAGDEAFF
.	TRBV6-6	TRBJ2-3	TRBD1	TGTGCCAGCAGTTGGGACAGGGGGGACACAGATACGCAGTATTTT	CASSWDRGDTDTQYF
few	TRBV6-5	TRBJ2-1	TRBD2	TGTGCCAGCAGTCCCGGGACTAGCGTATATGAGCAGTTCTTC	CASSPGTSVYEQFF
.	TRBV3-1	TRBJ2-1	TRBD2	TGTGCCAGCAGCCGGTCTAGCGGGAGCTTTAATGAGCAGTTCTTC	CASSRSSGSFNEQFF
.	TRBV10-3	TRBJ1-1	TRBD1	TGTGCCATCAGATCCGGGACAGAGAATGAAGCTTTCTTT	CAIRSGTENEAFF
.	TRBV5-1	TRBJ2-1	TRBD2	TGCGCCAGCAGCTTTAGCGGGAGGGCCGGGGCCAATGAGCAGTTCTTC	CASSFSGRAGANEQFF
few	TRBV28	TRBJ2-3	.	TGTGCCAGCAGGGGGATGGATACGCAGTATTTT	CASRGMDTQYF
many	TRBV29-1	TRBJ2-3	.	TGCAGCGCACGCCGCTCCCCCCCGGTTAGAGACACAGATACGCAGTATTTT	CSARRSPPVRDTDTQYF
few	TRBV5-1	TRBJ2-7	.	TGCGCCAGCACCCTAGCCTCGGGATCCTACGAGCAGTACTTC	CASTLASGSYEQYF
many	TRBV29-1	TRBJ2-7	TRBD2	TGCAGCGTTTTAGCGGGAGCCCTCTACGAGCAGTACTTC	CSVLAGALYEQYF
few	TRBV20-1	TRBJ1-5	TRBD1	TGCAGTGCCACCCGAGGATCAGGGGGCGATCAGCCCCAGCATTTT	CSATRGSGGDQPQHF
.	TRBV7-9	TRBJ2-1	TRBD2	TGTGCCAGCAGCCCCGTTCCGGGACTAGCGGGAGGGGAGCAGTTCTTC	CASSPVPGLAGGEQFF
few	TRBV6-5	TRBJ2-1	TRBD2	TGTGCCAGCACCCCTAGCGGGAGGGCCGGAAATGAGCAGTTCTTC	CASTPSGRAGNEQFF
.	TRBV28	TRBJ1-5	TRBD1	TGTGCCAGCAGTTTGACCGACAGGGATGGGCATCAGCCCCAGCATTTT	CASSLTDRDGHQPQHF
.	TRBV9	TRBJ2-1	TRBD2	TGTGCCAGCAGCGTAGACGGGACTAGCGGGAGTATATTCGGGCAGTTCTTC	CASSVDGTSGSIFGQFF
.	TRBV12-3/TRBV12-4	TRBJ2-7	.	TGTGCCAGCAGGGGACAAGTAATGTCCTACGAGCAGTACTTC	CASRGQVMSYEQYF
few	TRBV18	TRBJ1-6	TRBD1	TGTGCCAGCTCACCACGAGTGACAGGGGCAGGGTCACCCCTCCACTTT	CASSPRVTGAGSPLHF
.	TRBV20-1	TRBJ2-7	TRBD2	TGCAGTTCTCACCGTGGACTAGCAGAGTACGAGCAGTACTTC	CSSHRGLAEYEQYF
.	TRBV28	TRBJ2-2	TRBD1	TGTGCCAGCAGCTCCTTTGGGACAGCGAACACCGGGGAGCTGTTTTTT	CASSSFGTANTGELFF
.	TRBV2	TRBJ2-7	.	TGTGCCAGCGGGAGGACGGCGCGAGGCGAGCAGTACTTC	CASGRTARGEQYF
few	TRBV5-5	TRBJ1-6	.	TGTGCCAGCAGCCGAGGGTACCCAGTTTCACCCCTCCACTTT	CASSRGYPVSPLHF
few	TRBV28	TRBJ2-1	TRBD2	TGTGCCAGCAGTTCCCCAGGAGCGGGAGGGTACAATGAGCAGTTCTTC	CASSSPGAGGYNEQFF